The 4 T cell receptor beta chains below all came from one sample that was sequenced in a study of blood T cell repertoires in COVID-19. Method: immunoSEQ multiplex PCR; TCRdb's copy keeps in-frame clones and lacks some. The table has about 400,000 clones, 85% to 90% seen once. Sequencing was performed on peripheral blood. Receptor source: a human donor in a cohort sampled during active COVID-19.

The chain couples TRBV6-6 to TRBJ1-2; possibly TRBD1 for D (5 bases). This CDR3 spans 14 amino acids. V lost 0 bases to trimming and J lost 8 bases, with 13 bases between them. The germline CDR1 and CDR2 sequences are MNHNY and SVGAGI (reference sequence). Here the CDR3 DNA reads TGTGCCAGCAGTTACTCGACAGCGGGGGTCGGCTACACCTTC. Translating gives CASSYSTAGVGYTF.

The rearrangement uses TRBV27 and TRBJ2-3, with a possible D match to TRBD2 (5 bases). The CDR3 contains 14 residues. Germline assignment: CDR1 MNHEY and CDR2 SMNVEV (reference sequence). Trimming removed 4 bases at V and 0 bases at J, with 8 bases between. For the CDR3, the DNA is TGTGCCAGCAGTTGGACTGCTAGCACAGATACGCAGTATTTT. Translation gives CASSWTASTDTQYF.

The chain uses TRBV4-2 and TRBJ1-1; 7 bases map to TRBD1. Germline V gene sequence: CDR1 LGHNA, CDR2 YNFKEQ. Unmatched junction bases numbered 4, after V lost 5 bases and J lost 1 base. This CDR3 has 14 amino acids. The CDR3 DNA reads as TGTGCCAGCAGCGCCCGGACAGGGAACACTGAAGCTTTCTTT. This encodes CASSARTGNTEAFF.

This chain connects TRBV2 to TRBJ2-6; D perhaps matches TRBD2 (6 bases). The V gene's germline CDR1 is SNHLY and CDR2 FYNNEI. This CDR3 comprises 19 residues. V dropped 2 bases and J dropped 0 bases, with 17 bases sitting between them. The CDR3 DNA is TGTGCCAGCAGTGAAAACCCGGGGGTGGTTCACTCTGGGGCCAACGTCCTGACTTTC. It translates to CASSENPGVVHSGANVLTF.